These 15 T cell receptor beta chains were sequenced from one sample in a study of blood T cell repertoires in COVID-19. The repertoire was sequenced with immunoSEQ multiplex PCR; TCRdb's copy has only in-frame clones and lacks some. The profile shows some 80,000 clones, roughly 84% of them singletons. The sample comprised peripheral blood. The receptors here all came from a man aged 50 to 60 with acute or convalescent COVID-19.

This sequence joins TRBV20-1 and TRBJ2-5; a possible D gene is TRBD2 (6 bases). The CDR3 consists of 14 residues. Per germline, CDR1 DFQATT and CDR2 SNEGSKA (reference sequence). The V and J ends lost 3 bases and 4 bases respectively, with 15 bases between them. The CDR3 loop is CSASKGGKRETQYF. The DNA for the CDR3 is TGCAGTGCTAGTAAGGGCGGGAAACGAGAGACCCAGTACTTC.

The chain links TRBV6-5 to TRBJ1-2; maybe TRBD1 (6 bases). V was pared by 8 bases and J by 2 bases, with 12 bases between. Germline V gene data show CDR1 as MNHEY and CDR2 as SVGAGI. CDR3 length equals 13 residues. CDR3 sequence: CASSRDNNYGYTF. The CDR3 coding sequence is TGTGCCAGCTCTAGGGACAACAACTATGGCTACACCTTC.

The CDR3: CASRVSPIVMGLAGDTQYF. As DNA, the CDR3 is TGTGCCAGCAGAGTCTCGCCGATAGTGATGGGACTAGCGGGGGATACGCAGTATTTT. The chain links TRBV27 to TRBJ2-3, with 13 bases lining up with TRBD2. This CDR3 comprises 19 residues. The germline gives CDR1 MNHEY, CDR2 SMNVEV (reference sequence). After removal of 6 bases from V and 6 bases from J, the junction contained 18 bases not matched to a gene.

The V and J genes are TRBV7-9 and TRBJ2-2, with 11 bases that match TRBD1. CDR1 SEHNR and CDR2 FQNEAQ come from the germline V gene (reference sequence). The length of the CDR3 is 16 residues. The trim removed 4 bases at V and 5 bases at J, leaving 6 bases unmatched. The CDR3 DNA follows: TGTGCCAGCAGCTACTCCGGGACAGGGGGTACCGGGGAGCTGTTTTTT. Its protein product is CASSYSGTGGTGELFF.

J is TRBJ2-7 and V is TRBV6-2 or TRBV6-3; possible D gene TRBD1, 6 bases. Trimming shortened V by 6 bases and J by 2 bases, and 20 bases separated the two germline ends. From germline, CDR1 is MNHEY and CDR2 SVGEGT. This CDR3 contains 16 residues. CDR3 sequence: CASRPTGRLLTYEQYF. In DNA, the CDR3 is TGTGCCAGCAGACCTACAGGGCGTTTATTGACCTACGAGCAGTACTTC.

The chain employs TRBV5-1 and TRBJ2-1; 10 bases match TRBD2. Per the germline V gene, CDR1 is SGHRS and CDR2 is YFSETQ. The CDR3 covers 16 residues. The ends lost 1 base at V and 4 bases at J; junction bases unmatched: 5. CDR3 nucleotides: TGCGCCAGCAGCTTGACCAGCGGGAGGGCTTACAATGAGCAGTTCTTC. Translation: CASSLTSGRAYNEQFF.

The V call is TRBV18, the J call TRBJ1-1; D remains ambiguous. The CDR3 length is 13 residues. The V and J ends lost 6 bases and 1 base respectively, with 9 bases between them. The V gene's germline CDR1 is KGHSH and CDR2 LQKENI. The chain's CDR3 is CASSISGNTEAFF. CDR3 bases: TGTGCCAGCTCCATCTCCGGGAACACTGAAGCTTTCTTT.

This chain uses TRBV2 with TRBJ2-3; 9 bases are shared with TRBD1. Germline CDR1 is SNHLY and CDR2 is FYNNEI. The trim removed 5 bases at V and 8 bases at J, leaving 17 bases unmatched. CDR3 length equals 17 residues. CDR3 in DNA: TGTGCCAGCAGTCGACAAGCCGGGACAGGGTCCTCATCTACGCAGTATTTT. Protein sequence: CASSRQAGTGSSSTQYF.

This clone appeared a few times. The V call is TRBV5-6, the J call TRBJ2-2; D possibly corresponds to TRBD1 (5 bases). CDR1 is SGHDT, CDR2 YYEEEE, per germline. V was clipped by 5 bases and J by 4 bases, with 15 bases between them. CDR3 length: 15 amino acids. The CDR3 sequence: CASSSTPGSTGELFF. Here the CDR3 DNA reads TGTGCCAGCAGTTCTACCCCAGGGTCCACCGGGGAGCTGTTTTTT.

The V gene is TRBV11-1, the J gene TRBJ2-1, with a possible D match to TRBD2 (6 bases). V lost 1 base, J lost 0 bases, and 7 bases lay in between. Germline V gene data show CDR1 as SGHAT and CDR2 as FQDESV (reference sequence). The CDR3 sequence is 15 residues long. For the CDR3, the DNA is TGTGCCAGCAGCTTAGGCGGGGTCTCCTACAATGAGCAGTTCTTC. This encodes CASSLGGVSYNEQFF.

This clone was seen just once. The chain uses TRBV14 and TRBJ1-2, with D possibly matching TRBD1 (6 bases). V lost 4 bases to trimming and J lost 2 bases, with 11 bases between them. CDR3 length: 14 residues. Germline assignment: CDR1 SGHDN and CDR2 FVKESK. CDR3: CASSPWDNNYGYTF. DNA of the CDR3: TGTGCCAGCAGCCCCTGGGACAACAACTATGGCTACACCTTC.

The chain joins TRBV7-5 to TRBJ2-2; the tabulated D call, TRBD1, remains unverified against the DNA. TRBV7-5 counts as a pseudogene. The CDR3 length is 15 residues. CDR3 amino acids: CARSLSGWLTGELFF. The CDR3 DNA reads as TGTGCCAGAAGCTTGTCAGGGTGGTTAACCGGGGAGCTGTTTTTT.

The rearrangement uses TRBV6-5 and TRBJ2-1, with a tentative D call TRBD1 (6 bases). CDR1 MNHEY and CDR2 SVGAGI come from the germline V gene. V lost 6 bases to trimming and J lost 5 bases, with 17 bases between them. The CDR3 has 15 amino acids. CDR3 DNA: TGTGCCAGCAGCCGACAGGTAAATTCAGACAATGAGCAGTTCTTC. It translates to CASSRQVNSDNEQFF.

The chain links TRBV19 to TRBJ1-5; 10 positions match TRBD1. V trimming: 6 bases; J trimming: 9 bases; junction bases outside the gene matches: 11. The CDR3 contains 15 residues. CDR1 and CDR2 (germline): LNHDA, SQIVND (reference sequence). The CDR3 is CASRRTGTGERPQHF. The CDR3 nucleotides read TGTGCCAGTAGACGTACCGGGACAGGGGAGCGGCCCCAGCATTTT.

This clone was seen more than once but under ten times. V usage is TRBV10-3 and J usage is TRBJ2-7; 9 bases fit TRBD2. The V gene end was trimmed by 3 bases and the J gene end by 0 bases; junction bases not matched to a gene: 6. The CDR3 has 16 amino acids. Per the germline V gene, CDR1 is ENHRY and CDR2 is SYGVKD. This CDR3 reads CAISDRRGGFSYEQYF. Here the CDR3 DNA reads TGTGCCATCAGTGACCGGCGGGGGGGATTCTCCTACGAGCAGTACTTC.